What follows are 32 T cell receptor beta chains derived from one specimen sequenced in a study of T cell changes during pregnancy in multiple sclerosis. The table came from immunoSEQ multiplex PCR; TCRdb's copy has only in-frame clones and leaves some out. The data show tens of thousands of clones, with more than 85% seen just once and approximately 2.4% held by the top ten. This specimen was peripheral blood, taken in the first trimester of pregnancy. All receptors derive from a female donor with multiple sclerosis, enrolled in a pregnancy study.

Here the CDR3 DNA reads TGTGCCAGCAGCGTAGGGGGGAGGGTTGGCCCCCACGAGCAGTACTTC. This codes for CASSVGGRVGPHEQYF. J is TRBJ2-7 and V is TRBV9; TRBD2 matches at 7 bases. Trimming cost V 0 bases and J 5 bases; bases outside gene matches: 11. The V gene's germline CDR1 is SGDLS and CDR2 YYNGEE. The CDR3 runs to 16 residues.

CDR3 region: CASSIIARGYDSNQPQHF. The CDR3 nucleotides are TGTGCCAGCAGTATAATAGCCCGCGGGTACGATAGCAATCAGCCCCAGCATTTT. The genes are TRBV28 and TRBJ1-5; D is uncertain. Trimming shortened V by 5 bases and J by 0 bases, and 20 bases separated the two germline ends. Germline V gene lookup returns CDR1 MDHEN and CDR2 SYDVKM. The CDR3 is 18 residues long.

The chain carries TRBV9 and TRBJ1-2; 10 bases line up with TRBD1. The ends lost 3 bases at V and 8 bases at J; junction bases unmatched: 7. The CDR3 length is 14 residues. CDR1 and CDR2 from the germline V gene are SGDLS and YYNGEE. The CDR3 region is CASSETGGAGGYTF. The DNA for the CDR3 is TGTGCCAGCAGCGAGACAGGGGGCGCAGGGGGCTACACCTTC.

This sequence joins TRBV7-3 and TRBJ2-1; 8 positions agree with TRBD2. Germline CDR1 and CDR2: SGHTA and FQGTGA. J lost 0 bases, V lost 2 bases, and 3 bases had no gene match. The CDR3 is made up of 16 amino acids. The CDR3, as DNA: TGTGCCAGCAGCTTAGCGGGGGGACTCTCCTACAATGAGCAGTTCTTC. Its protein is CASSLAGGLSYNEQFF.

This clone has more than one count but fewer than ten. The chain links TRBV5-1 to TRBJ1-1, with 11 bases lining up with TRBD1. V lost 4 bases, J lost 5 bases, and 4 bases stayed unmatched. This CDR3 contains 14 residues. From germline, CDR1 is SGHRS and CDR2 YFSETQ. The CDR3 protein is CASSGTGGRTEAFF. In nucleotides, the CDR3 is TGCGCCAGCAGCGGGACAGGGGGGCGGACTGAAGCTTTCTTT.

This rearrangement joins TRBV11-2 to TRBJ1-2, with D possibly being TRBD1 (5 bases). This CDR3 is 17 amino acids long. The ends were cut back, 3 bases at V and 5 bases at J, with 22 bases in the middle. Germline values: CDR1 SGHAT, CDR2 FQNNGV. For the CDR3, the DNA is TGTGCCAGCAGCTTCGAAGGTTGGGGGGACGGGAGGTATGGCTACACCTTC. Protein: CASSFEGWGDGRYGYTF. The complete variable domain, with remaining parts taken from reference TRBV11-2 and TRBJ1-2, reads EAGVAQSPRYKIIEKRQSVAFWCNPISGHATLYWYQQILGQGPKLLIQFQNNGVVDDSQLPKDRFSAERLKGVDSTLKIQPAKLEDSAVYLCASSFEGWGDGRYGYTFGSGTRLTVV.

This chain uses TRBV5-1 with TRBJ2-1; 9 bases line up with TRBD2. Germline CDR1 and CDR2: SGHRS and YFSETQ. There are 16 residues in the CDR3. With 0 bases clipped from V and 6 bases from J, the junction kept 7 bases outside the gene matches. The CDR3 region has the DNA TGCGCCAGCAGCTTGGTTTCTAGCGGGATTACCAATGAGCAGTTCTTC. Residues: CASSLVSSGITNEQFF.

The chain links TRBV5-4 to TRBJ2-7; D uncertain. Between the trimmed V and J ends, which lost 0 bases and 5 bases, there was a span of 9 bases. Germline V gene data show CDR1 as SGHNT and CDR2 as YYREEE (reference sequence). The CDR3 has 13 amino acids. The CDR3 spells CASSLGAWDEQYF. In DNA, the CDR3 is TGTGCCAGCAGCTTGGGGGCCTGGGACGAGCAGTACTTC.

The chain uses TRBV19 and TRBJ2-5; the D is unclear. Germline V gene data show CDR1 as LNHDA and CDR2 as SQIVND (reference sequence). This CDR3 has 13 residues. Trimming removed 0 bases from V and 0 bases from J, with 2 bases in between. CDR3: CASSIDYQETQYF. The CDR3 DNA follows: TGTGCCAGTAGTATAGACTACCAAGAGACCCAGTACTTC.

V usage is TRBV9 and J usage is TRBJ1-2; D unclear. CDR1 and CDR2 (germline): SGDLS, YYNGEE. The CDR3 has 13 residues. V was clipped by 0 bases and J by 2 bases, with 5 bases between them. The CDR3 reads CASSVAQNYGYTF. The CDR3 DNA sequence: TGTGCCAGCAGCGTAGCCCAGAACTATGGCTACACCTTC.

This CDR3 reads CASSSSNSPDEQFF. CDR3 nucleotide sequence: TGTGCCAGCAGTTCCTCGAATAGTCCCGATGAGCAGTTCTTC. This chain connects TRBV25-1 to TRBJ2-1; D remains unclear. The CDR3 length is 14 residues. The V end lost 5 bases, the J end lost 8 bases, and 16 bases lay between the germline ends. Germline-derived CDR1 and CDR2 are MGHDK and SYGVNS. The full variable domain, completed using reference TRBV25-1 and TRBJ2-1, is EADIYQTPRYLVIGTGKKITLECSQTMGHDKMYWYQQDPGMELHLIHYSYGVNSTEKGDLSSESTVSRIRTEHFPLTLESARPSHTSQYLCASSSSNSPDEQFFGPGTRLTVL.

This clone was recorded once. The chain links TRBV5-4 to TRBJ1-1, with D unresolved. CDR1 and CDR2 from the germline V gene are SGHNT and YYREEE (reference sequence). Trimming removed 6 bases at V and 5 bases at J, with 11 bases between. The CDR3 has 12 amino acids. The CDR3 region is CASTLRGTEAFF. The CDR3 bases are TGTGCCAGCACCCTGCGAGGGACTGAAGCTTTCTTT.

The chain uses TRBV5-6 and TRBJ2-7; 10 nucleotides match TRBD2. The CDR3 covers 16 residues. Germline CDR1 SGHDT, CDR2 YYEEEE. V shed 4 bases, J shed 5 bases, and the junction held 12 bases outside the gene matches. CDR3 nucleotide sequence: TGTGCCAGCAGCGGGGGGCCTAGCGGGAGCATACACGAGCAGTACTTC. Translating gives CASSGGPSGSIHEQYF.

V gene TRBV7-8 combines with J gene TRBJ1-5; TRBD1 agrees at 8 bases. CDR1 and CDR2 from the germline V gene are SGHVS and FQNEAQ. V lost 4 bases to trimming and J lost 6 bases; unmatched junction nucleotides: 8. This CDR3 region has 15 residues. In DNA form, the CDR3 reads TGTGCCAGCAGCTCGTACAGGGGGAACGGTCAGCCCCAGCATTTT. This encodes CASSSYRGNGQPQHF.

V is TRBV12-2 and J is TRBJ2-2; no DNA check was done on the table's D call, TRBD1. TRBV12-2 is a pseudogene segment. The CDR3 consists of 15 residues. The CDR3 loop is CASRFCSGDPGELFF. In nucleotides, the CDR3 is TGTGCAAGTCGCTTTTGTTCAGGGGATCCCGGGGAGCTGTTTTTT.

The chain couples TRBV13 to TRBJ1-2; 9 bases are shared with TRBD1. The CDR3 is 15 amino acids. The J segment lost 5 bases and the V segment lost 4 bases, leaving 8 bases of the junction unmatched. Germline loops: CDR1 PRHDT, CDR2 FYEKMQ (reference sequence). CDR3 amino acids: CASSYDRGAGYGYTF. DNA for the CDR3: TGTGCCAGCAGCTACGACAGGGGGGCGGGGTATGGCTACACCTTC.

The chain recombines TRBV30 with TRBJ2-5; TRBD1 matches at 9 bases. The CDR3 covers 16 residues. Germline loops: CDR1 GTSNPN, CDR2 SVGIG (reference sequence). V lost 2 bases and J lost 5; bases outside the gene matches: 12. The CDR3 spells CAWSTSGTGTRETQYF. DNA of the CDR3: TGTGCCTGGAGTACATCCGGGACAGGGACCCGGGAGACCCAGTACTTC.

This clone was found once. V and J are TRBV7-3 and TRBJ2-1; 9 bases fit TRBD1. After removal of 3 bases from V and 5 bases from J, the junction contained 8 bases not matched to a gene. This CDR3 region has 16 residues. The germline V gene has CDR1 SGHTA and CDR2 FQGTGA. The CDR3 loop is CASSFNPGTGHNEQFF. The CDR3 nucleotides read TGTGCCAGCAGCTTTAACCCCGGGACAGGGCACAATGAGCAGTTCTTC.

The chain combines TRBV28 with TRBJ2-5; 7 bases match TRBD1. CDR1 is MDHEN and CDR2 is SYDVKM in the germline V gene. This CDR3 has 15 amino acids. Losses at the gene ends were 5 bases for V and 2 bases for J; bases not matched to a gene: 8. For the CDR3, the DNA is TGTGCCAGCAGTATACGACAGGGAAGGCAAGAGACCCAGTACTTC. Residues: CASSIRQGRQETQYF.

CDR3 nucleotide sequence: TGCAGCGTTCCCCGGACAGGGGATGAAGCTTTCTTT. This sequence encodes CSVPRTGDEAFF. The chain has TRBV29-1 and TRBJ1-1, with 9 positions matching TRBD1. The CDR3 totals 12 residues. The V segment lost 5 bases and the J segment 7 bases; nucleotides outside the gene matches: 5. Germline V gene lookup returns CDR1 SQVTM and CDR2 ANQGSEA. The variable domain in full, completed from reference TRBV29-1 and TRBJ1-1, reads SAVISQKPSRDICQRGTSLTIQCQVDSQVTMMFWYRQQPGQSLTLIATANQGSEATYESGFVIDKFPISRPNLTFSTLTVSNMSPEDSSIYLCSVPRTGDEAFFGQGTRLTVV.

The CDR3 here is CASSPGGGEAADTQYF. CDR3 bases: TGTGCCAGCAGCCCCGGGGGGGGCGAGGCGGCAGATACGCAGTATTTT. The genes are TRBV4-2 and TRBJ2-3, with 8 bases identical to TRBD2. V dropped 4 bases and J dropped 4; count of bases not matched to a gene: 10. Germline lookup yields CDR1 LGHNA and CDR2 YNFKEQ. The CDR3 is 16 residues long.

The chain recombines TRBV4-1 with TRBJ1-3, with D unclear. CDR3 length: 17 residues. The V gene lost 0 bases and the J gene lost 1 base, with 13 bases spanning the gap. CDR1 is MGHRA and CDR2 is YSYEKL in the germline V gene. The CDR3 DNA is TGCGCCAGCAGCCAAGACAGGCCCGCCGGATCTGGAAACACCATATATTTT. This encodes CASSQDRPAGSGNTIYF.

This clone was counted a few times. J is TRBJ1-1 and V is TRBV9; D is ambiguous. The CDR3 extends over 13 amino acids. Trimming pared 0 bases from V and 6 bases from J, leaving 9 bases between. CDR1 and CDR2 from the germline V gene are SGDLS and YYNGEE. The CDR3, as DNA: TGTGCCAGCAGCGTAGTGCACGAGCCTGAAGCTTTCTTT. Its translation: CASSVVHEPEAFF.

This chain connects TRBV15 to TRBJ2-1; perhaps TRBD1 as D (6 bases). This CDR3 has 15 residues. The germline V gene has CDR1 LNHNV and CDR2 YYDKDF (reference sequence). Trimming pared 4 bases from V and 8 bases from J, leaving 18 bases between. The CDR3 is CATSTLQGNGDEQFF. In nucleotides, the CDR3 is TGTGCCACCAGCACCCTTCAGGGGAACGGGGATGAGCAGTTCTTC.

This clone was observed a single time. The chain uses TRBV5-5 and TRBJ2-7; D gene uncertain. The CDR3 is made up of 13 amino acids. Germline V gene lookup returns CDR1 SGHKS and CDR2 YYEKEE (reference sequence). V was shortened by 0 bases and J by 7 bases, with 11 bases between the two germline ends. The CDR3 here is CASSLDSRQEQYF. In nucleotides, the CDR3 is TGTGCCAGCAGCTTGGATTCGAGGCAGGAGCAGTACTTC.

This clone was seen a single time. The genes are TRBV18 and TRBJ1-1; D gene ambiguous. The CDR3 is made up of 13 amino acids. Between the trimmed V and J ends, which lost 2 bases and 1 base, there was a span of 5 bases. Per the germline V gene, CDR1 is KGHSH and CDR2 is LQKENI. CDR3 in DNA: TGTGCCAGCTCACCATCACAGAACACTGAAGCTTTCTTT. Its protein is CASSPSQNTEAFF.

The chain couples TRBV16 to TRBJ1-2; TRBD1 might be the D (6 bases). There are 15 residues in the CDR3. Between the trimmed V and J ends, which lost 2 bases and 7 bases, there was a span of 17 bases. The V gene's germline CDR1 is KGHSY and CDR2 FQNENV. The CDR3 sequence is CASSQQPATGTGYTF. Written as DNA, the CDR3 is TGTGCCAGCAGCCAACAACCTGCCACAGGGACTGGCTACACCTTC. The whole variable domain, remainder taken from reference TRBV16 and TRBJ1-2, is GEEVAQTPKHLVRGEGQKAKLYCAPIKGHSYVFWYQQVLKNEFKFLISFQNENVFDETGMPKERFSAKCLPNSPCSLEIQATKLEDSAVYFCASSQQPATGTGYTFGSGTRLTVV.

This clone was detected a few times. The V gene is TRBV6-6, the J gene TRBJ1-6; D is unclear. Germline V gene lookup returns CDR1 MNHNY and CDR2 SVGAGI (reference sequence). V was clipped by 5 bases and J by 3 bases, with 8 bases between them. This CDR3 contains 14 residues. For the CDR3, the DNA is TGTGCCAGCAGTGCCACAGACTATAATTCACCCCTCCACTTT. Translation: CASSATDYNSPLHF.

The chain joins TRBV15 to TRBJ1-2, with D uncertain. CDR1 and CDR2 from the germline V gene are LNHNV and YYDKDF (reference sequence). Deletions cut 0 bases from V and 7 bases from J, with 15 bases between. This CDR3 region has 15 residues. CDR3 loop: CATSRDRGGWAGYTF. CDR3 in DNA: TGTGCCACCAGCAGAGATCGTGGAGGGTGGGCTGGCTACACCTTC.

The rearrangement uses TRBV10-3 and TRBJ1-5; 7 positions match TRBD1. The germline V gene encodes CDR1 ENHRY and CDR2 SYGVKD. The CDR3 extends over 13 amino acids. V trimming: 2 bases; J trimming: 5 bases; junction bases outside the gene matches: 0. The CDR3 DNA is TGTGCCATCAGTGAGGACAGGGATCAGCCCCAGCATTTT. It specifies CAISEDRDQPQHF.

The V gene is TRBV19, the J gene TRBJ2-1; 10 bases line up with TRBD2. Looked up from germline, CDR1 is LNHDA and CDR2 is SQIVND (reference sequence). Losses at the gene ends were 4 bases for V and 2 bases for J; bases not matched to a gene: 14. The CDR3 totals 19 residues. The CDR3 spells CASSTPVITSGTPYNEQFF. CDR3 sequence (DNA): TGTGCCAGTAGTACCCCCGTTATAACTAGCGGGACTCCCTACAATGAGCAGTTCTTC.

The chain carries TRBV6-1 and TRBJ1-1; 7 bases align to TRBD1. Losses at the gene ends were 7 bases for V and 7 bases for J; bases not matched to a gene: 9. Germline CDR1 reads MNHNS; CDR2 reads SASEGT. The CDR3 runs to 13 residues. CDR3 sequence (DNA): TGTGCCAGCATTGTAGGACAGGACCTTGAAGCTTTCTTT. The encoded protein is CASIVGQDLEAFF.